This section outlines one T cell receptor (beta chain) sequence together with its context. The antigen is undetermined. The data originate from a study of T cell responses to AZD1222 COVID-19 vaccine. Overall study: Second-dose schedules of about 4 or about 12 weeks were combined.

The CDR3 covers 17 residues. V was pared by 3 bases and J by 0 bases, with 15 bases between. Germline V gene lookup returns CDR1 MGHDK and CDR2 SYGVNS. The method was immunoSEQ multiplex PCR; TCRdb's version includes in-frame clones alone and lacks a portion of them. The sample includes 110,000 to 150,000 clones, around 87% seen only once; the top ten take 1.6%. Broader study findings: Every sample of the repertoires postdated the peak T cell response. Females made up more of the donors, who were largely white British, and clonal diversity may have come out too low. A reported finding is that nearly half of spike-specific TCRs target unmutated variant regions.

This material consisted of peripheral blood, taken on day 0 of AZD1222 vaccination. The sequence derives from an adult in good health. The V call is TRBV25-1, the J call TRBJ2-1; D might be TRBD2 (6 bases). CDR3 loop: CASSEGLRETSYNEQFF. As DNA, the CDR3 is TGTGCCAGCAGTGAGGGACTCAGGGAGACCTCCTACAATGAGCAGTTCTTC. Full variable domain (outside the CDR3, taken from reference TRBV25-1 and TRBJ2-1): EADIYQTPRYLVIGTGKKITLECSQTMGHDKMYWYQQDPGMELHLIHYSYGVNSTEKGDLSSESTVSRIRTEHFPLTLESARPSHTSQYLCASSEGLRETSYNEQFFGPGTRLTVL.